The rows below give T cell receptor beta chains drawn from one sample of a study of blood T cell repertoires in COVID-19. The method was immunoSEQ multiplex PCR; TCRdb's version includes in-frame clones alone and lacks a portion of them. The sample yields approximately 40,000 clones, about nine tenths seen once. The sample consisted of peripheral blood. These receptors all stem from a woman older than 75 in a cohort sampled during active or convalescent COVID-19. Both conserved end residues are part of each CDR3. A D gene is named only where the DNA matches it firmly. Not every row has a clone size; where given, it reads once, few, many or a size class.

TRBJ2-7	-	-	TRBV30	TGTGCCTGGAGTGCTTACAGGGCCCCTTACGAGCAGTACTTC	CAWSAYRAPYEQYF
TRBJ1-6	-	-	TRBV6-2/TRBV6-3	TGTGCCAGCAGTTGGGCAGGGGTATTTTCACCCCTCCACTTT	CASSWAGVFSPLHF
TRBJ1-2	-	-	TRBV30	TGTGCCTTGAGAAGAGGGGGCTACACCTTC	CALRRGGYTF
TRBJ1-3	TRBD1	-	TRBV19	TGTGCCAGTAGTTACAAGACAGGGTCTGGAAACACCATATATTTT	CASSYKTGSGNTIYF
TRBJ2-7	-	-	TRBV5-6	TGTGCCAGCAGCTTCGCAGGGGTCAACGAGCAGTACTTC	CASSFAGVNEQYF
TRBJ2-7	TRBD1	-	TRBV27	TGTGCCAGCAGTTCGGGACAGGGGGCATACGAGCAGTACTTC	CASSSGQGAYEQYF
TRBJ2-7	TRBD1	-	TRBV7-2	TGTGCCAGCAGCTGGACAGGGGACCCTGTCGAGCAGTACTTC	CASSWTGDPVEQYF
TRBJ2-5	TRBD1	-	TRBV7-6	TGTGCCAGCAGCTTCGGACAGGAACAAGAGACCCAGTACTTC	CASSFGQEQETQYF
TRBJ1-2	-	-	TRBV30	TGTGCCTGGAGTAGTCAGGGGATAGGCTACACCTTC	CAWSSQGIGYTF
TRBJ2-5	TRBD2	few	TRBV27	TGTGCCAGCATCCCGACTGGGGTGGGGGGGGAGACCCAGTACTTC	CASIPTGVGGETQYF
TRBJ2-2	TRBD1	-	TRBV5-1	TGCGCCAGCAGCCAGGACAGGGACACCGGGGAGCTGTTTTTT	CASSQDRDTGELFF
TRBJ1-1	TRBD1	-	TRBV11-3	TGTGCCAGCAGCTTAGGGGGGACAGGTGAAGTGTACACTGAAGCTTTCTTT	CASSLGGTGEVYTEAFF
TRBJ1-1	-	-	TRBV18	TGTGCCAGCTCACCTTTAGGGGGAACTGAAGCTTTCTTT	CASSPLGGTEAFF
TRBJ2-5	TRBD1	-	TRBV7-6	TGTGCCAGCAGCCCAATCTACGGACAGGATTGGCAGACCCAGTACTTC	CASSPIYGQDWQTQYF
TRBJ1-5	TRBD1	once	TRBV10-3	TGTGCCATCAGTGACTCGGACAGGGGGTATCAGCCCCAGCATTTT	CAISDSDRGYQPQHF
TRBJ1-6	-	-	TRBV15	TGTGCCACCAGCAGAGATGGTGCCAGCGGTTCACCCCTCCACTTT	CATSRDGASGSPLHF
TRBJ1-3	-	-	TRBV5-4	TGTGCCAGCAGCCCAGGGACAAACTCTGGAAACACCATATATTTT	CASSPGTNSGNTIYF
TRBJ2-1	-	once	TRBV5-1	TGCGCCAGCAGCTTAGGGGGTCAAGGCAATGAGCAGTTCTTC	CASSLGGQGNEQFF
TRBJ2-7	-	-	TRBV3-1/TRBV3-2	TGTGCCAGCAGCTCCAACGCTAGAGTCTACGAGCAGTACTTC	CASSSNARVYEQYF
TRBJ2-7	TRBD1	-	TRBV5-1	TGCGCCAGCAGACCGGGACAGGGTATCAACGAGCAGTACTTC	CASRPGQGINEQYF
TRBJ2-3	TRBD2	-	TRBV5-6	TGTGCCAGCAGCTTGAGAGCGGGAGGAGTGGATACGCAGTATTTT	CASSLRAGGVDTQYF
TRBJ2-5	TRBD2	-	TRBV24-1	TGTGCCACCAGTGATACTTACAGGAGGGGAGGGCAAGAGACCCAGTACTTC	CATSDTYRRGGQETQYF
TRBJ1-1	TRBD1	-	TRBV28	TGTGCCAGCAGTACCCCGACAGGGGAAGCTTTCTTT	CASSTPTGEAFF
TRBJ1-6	-	-	TRBV11-2	TGTGCCAGCAGCTTACTAGACCGAGGTTCACCCCTCCACTTT	CASSLLDRGSPLHF
TRBJ2-1	-	-	TRBV24-1	TGTGCCACCAGTGATTTGATGGGGGGCGGGGAGGGTGAGCAGTTCTTC	CATSDLMGGGEGEQFF
TRBJ1-1	TRBD1	once	TRBV28	TGTGCCAGCAGTTTACCCGGACAGGGCAACACTGAAGCTTTCTTT	CASSLPGQGNTEAFF
TRBJ1-4	-	-	TRBV9	TGTGCCAGCAGCGTATTCGGGACAACTAATGAAAAACTGTTTTTT	CASSVFGTTNEKLFF
TRBJ1-1	-	-	TRBV5-5	TGTGCCAGCAGCTTGGGGGAGAGGACTGAAGCTTTCTTT	CASSLGERTEAFF
TRBJ2-2	TRBD2	once	TRBV29-1	TGCAGCGTCACGCTAGCGGCCGGGGAGCTGTTTTTT	CSVTLAAGELFF
TRBJ2-7	TRBD2	-	TRBV27	TGTGCCAGCAGTTATAGCGATGGCGGGAGCTCCTACGAGCAGTACTTC	CASSYSDGGSSYEQYF
TRBJ2-1	TRBD2	-	TRBV5-1	TGCGCCAGCAGCTTTTCAGTGGCGGGAGCTAATGAGCAGTTCTTC	CASSFSVAGANEQFF
TRBJ1-2	-	-	TRBV7-9	TGTGCCAGCAGCTTAGTTCGGTTAGGCTACACCTTC	CASSLVRLGYTF
TRBJ2-7	-	few	TRBV24-1	TGTGCCACCAGAGCAGGTAGCTCCTACGAGCAGTACTTC	CATRAGSSYEQYF
TRBJ1-2	-	once	TRBV7-2	TGTGCCAGCAGCTTAGGGTCGCTTCGGCGGAGGGCGGACTATGGCTACACCTTC	CASSLGSLRRRADYGYTF
TRBJ2-3	TRBD2	-	TRBV27	TGTGCCAGCAGTTTCTTGCGGGGGGTGAATACGCAGTATTTT	CASSFLRGVNTQYF
TRBJ1-6	-	-	TRBV6-4	TGTGCCAGCAGCCCACCCACAGACCTGGATTCACCCCTCCACTTT	CASSPPTDLDSPLHF
TRBJ1-2	TRBD1	-	TRBV4-2	TGTGCCAGCAGCCAAGTGGGACAGGGCTATGGCTACACCTTC	CASSQVGQGYGYTF
TRBJ2-7	TRBD1	-	TRBV5-1	TGCGCCACACGGACAGGGGTCGAGGACGAGCAGTACTTC	CATRTGVEDEQYF
TRBJ1-2	-	-	TRBV5-8	TGTGCCAGCAGCTTGGCCTCAGGAACCCTCTATGGCTACACCTTC	CASSLASGTLYGYTF
TRBJ1-6	-	-	TRBV18	TGTGCCAGCTCACCACGGGGGGGTGACTCACCCCTCCACTTT	CASSPRGGDSPLHF
TRBJ1-2	-	-	TRBV4-3	TGCGCCAGCAGCCAAAACAGGATCTTTAATGGTGGCTACACCTTC	CASSQNRIFNGGYTF
TRBJ2-1	-	-	TRBV30	TGTGCCCAAGGGGGGCGGGGGTACAATGAGCAGTTCTTC	CAQGGRGYNEQFF
TRBJ1-5	-	once	TRBV2	TGTGCCAGCAGTGGACAGGTGGGTAATCAGCCCCAGCATTTT	CASSGQVGNQPQHF
TRBJ1-2	-	-	TRBV10-3	TGTGCCATCAGTGGGGAGACAGGATTGTATGTCGGCTACACCTTC	CAISGETGLYVGYTF
TRBJ1-2	TRBD1	-	TRBV14	TGTGCCAGCAGCCAATCCGACAGGGGGCTTAGCTATGGCTACACCTTC	CASSQSDRGLSYGYTF
TRBJ1-1	-	-	TRBV30	TGTGCCTGGAGTGTACCGGGAAGTCGCACTGAAGCTTTCTTT	CAWSVPGSRTEAFF
TRBJ1-1	-	-	TRBV11-3	TGTGCCAGCAGCCTTGGGACATCCACTGAAGCTTTCTTT	CASSLGTSTEAFF
TRBJ1-1	-	-	TRBV13	TGTGCCAGCAGGGTTCTTACGGGGGTTTTCGCTGAAGCTTTCTTT	CASRVLTGVFAEAFF
TRBJ1-3	-	-	TRBV3-1/TRBV3-2	TGTGCCAGCAGCCGCGGCGGGACGGCTGGAAACACCATATATTTT	CASSRGGTAGNTIYF
TRBJ2-5	TRBD2	-	TRBV7-9	TGTGCCAGCAGCCCCCCTGGAGCGGGAGGGCCAGAGACCCAGTACTTC	CASSPPGAGGPETQYF
TRBJ2-7	TRBD1	-	TRBV7-2	TGTGCCAGCAGCTTAGGGACAGGATTGTGGTACGAGCAGTACTTC	CASSLGTGLWYEQYF
TRBJ2-1	TRBD2	-	TRBV9	TGTGCCAGCAGCGTATGGACTAGCGGAAACAATGAGCAGTTCTTC	CASSVWTSGNNEQFF
TRBJ1-1	-	few	TRBV3-1/TRBV3-2	TGTGCCAGCAGCCCTTGGGGCGGGAACACTGAAGCTTTCTTT	CASSPWGGNTEAFF
TRBJ2-1	TRBD2	-	TRBV7-6	TGTGCCAGCAGCCGCGGCACCGGGACTAGTAGGCCTGAGCAGTTCTTC	CASSRGTGTSRPEQFF
TRBJ1-2	-	once	TRBV2	TGTGCCAGCAGTTCTCCTCGGGGGGTACGGTTAGCTAACTATGGCTACACCTTC	CASSSPRGVRLANYGYTF
TRBJ2-7	TRBD1	-	TRBV7-7	TGTGCTAGCAGCTTTGACAGGGGAGACGAGCAGTACTTC	CASSFDRGDEQYF
TRBJ2-3	TRBD1	-	TRBV10-1	TGCGCCAGCAGTGACGGGACAGGGGGAGCTACAGATACGCAGTATTTT	CASSDGTGGATDTQYF
TRBJ1-2	TRBD1	-	TRBV4-1	TGCGCCAGCAGCCAAGCAACTGCGGACAGGGGGCGAGGCTACACCTTC	CASSQATADRGRGYTF
TRBJ1-4	-	-	TRBV5-6	TGTGCCAGCAGCTTGGGGCCCGCGGAACTGTTTTTT	CASSLGPAELFF
TRBJ2-2	TRBD2	-	TRBV7-7	TGTGCTAGCAGCTTAAATTGGAACGGAGCGGGAGGTGGGACCGGGGAGCTGTTTTTT	CASSLNWNGAGGGTGELFF